This T cell receptor beta chain was obtained from a study of Ad26.COV2.S vaccination and SARS-CoV-2 variants. Looking at the study overall: Participants got Ad26.COV2.S intramuscularly, once or twice 56 days apart.

The treatment was: around 19 received Ad26.COV2.S at low or high dose, single or two shots; about 5 received placebo; per-sample allocation not given. Collection of samples fell on day 63 after the first vaccine or placebo injection. The donor was a Boston adult aged 18-55 years. With respect to this clone: Its antigen is unknown. Other DNA sequences in the sample encode the same CDR3.

V gave up 5 bases and J gave up 0 bases, with 7 bases separating them. This CDR3 has 13 amino acids. TCRdb keeps only in-frame clones here, not all; method: immunoSEQ multiplex PCR. Of hundreds of thousands of clones in the sample, 70% to 90% were seen once. Study-wide results and caveats: Estimates derived from TCR breadth and depth analyses may have underestimated total T cell responses. The study found higher spike-specific TCR breadth in vaccine than placebo recipients.

The source material was peripheral blood, sampled in a trial of Ad26.COV2.S vaccine versus placebo. The sequence derives from a person aged 18-60 years who received the Ad26.COV2.S COVID-19 vaccine or a placebo. V gene TRBV12-3 or TRBV12-4 combines with J gene TRBJ1-1; D is undetermined. The DNA of the CDR3 is TGTGCCAGCAGTCCAAGGGTGAACACTGAAGCTTTCTTT. Translating it yields CASSPRVNTEAFF.